This T cell receptor beta chain was recovered during a study of T cell responses to AZD1222 COVID-19 vaccine. Broader study findings: Unmutated variant regions are reportedly targeted by nearly half of spike-specific TCRs. The study sampled repertoires only after the peak T cell response. Baseline serostatus was positive in only a handful of AZD1222 recipients. Spike-specific TCR repertoires showed rising breadth and depth after two AZD1222 doses.

Produced via immunoSEQ multiplex PCR; TCRdb's table is partial and in-frame only. The data show approximately 70,000 clones, with roughly 89% seen just once and about 2.7% held by the top ten. The germline CDR1 and CDR2 sequences are ENHRY and SYGVKD. The V gene lost 3 bases and the J gene lost 4 bases, with 9 bases spanning the gap. The CDR3 totals 13 residues. This clone occurred a few times. Its antigen is not known. The source is an adult in good health. The chain joins TRBV10-3 to TRBJ1-2; D call uncertain. This specimen was peripheral blood, taken on day 0 of AZD1222 vaccination. In DNA, the CDR3 is TGTGCCATCAGTGAAACTCTCTCCTATGGCTACACCTTC. Residues: CAISETLSYGYTF.